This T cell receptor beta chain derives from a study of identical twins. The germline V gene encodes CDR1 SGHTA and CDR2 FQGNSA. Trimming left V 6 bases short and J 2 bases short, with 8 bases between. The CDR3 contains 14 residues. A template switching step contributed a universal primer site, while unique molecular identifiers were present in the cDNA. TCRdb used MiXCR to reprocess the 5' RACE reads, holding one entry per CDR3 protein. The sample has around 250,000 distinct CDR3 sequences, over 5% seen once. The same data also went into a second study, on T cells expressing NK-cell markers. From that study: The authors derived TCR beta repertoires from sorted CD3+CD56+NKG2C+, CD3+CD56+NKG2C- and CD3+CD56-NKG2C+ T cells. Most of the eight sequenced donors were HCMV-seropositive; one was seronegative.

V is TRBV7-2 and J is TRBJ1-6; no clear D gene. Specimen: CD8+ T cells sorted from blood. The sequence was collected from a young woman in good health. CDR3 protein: CASSRITYNSPLHF. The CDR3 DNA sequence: TGTGCCAGCAGTCGGATTACCTATAATTCACCCCTCCACTTT.